Sequencing of this TCR beta chain was carried out in a study of CD8 T cells in ankylosing spondylitis. Ten or more counts support this clonotype. It was by quantitative 5'-RACE with molecular barcodes that TCR beta libraries were made. MiXCR, run by TCRdb on the 5' RACE reads, gives a single entry per CDR3 protein. The data show 150,000 to 200,000 distinct CDR3 sequences, with around 13% seen just once and 16% held by the top ten. The V gene lost 5 bases and the J gene lost 7 bases, with 8 bases spanning the gap. Germline V CDR1 and CDR2: SGHNT, YENEEA. This CDR3 comprises 12 residues. The material sequenced was blood, either unsorted or a sorted T cell fraction (not recorded which). The chain has TRBV11-3 and TRBJ2-2; the D is unclear. The receptor was derived from a male donor with ankylosing spondylitis or in good health (not recorded which). CDR3 nucleotides: TGTGCCAGCAGCCCACCTAACGGGGAGCTGTTTTTT. Its translation: CASSPPNGELFF.